This TCR beta chain was profiled in a study of cytomegalovirus exposure and HLA in healthy donors. Study findings and constraints: Reported findings show TCR beta sequences accurately forecast HLA-A and HLA-B alleles in most subjects. The study recorded some 160 TCR beta chains that were cytomegalovirus-associated.

The CDR3 spans 15 residues. The germline V gene has CDR1 MNHNS and CDR2 SASEGT. The V end lost 6 bases, the J end lost 2 bases, and 16 bases lay between the germline ends. Amplification used 60 Vbeta primers and 13 Jbeta primers. TCRdb's table, derived via immunoSEQ multiplex PCR, lists solely in-frame clones and lacks some. The sample holds around 150,000 clones; just under 85% are singletons and the top ten take around 3.9%. As to this clone: As yet, its antigen is unknown.

The chain combines TRBV6-1 with TRBJ1-2; D gene unclear. Material: PBMCs. The TCR was taken from a middle-aged man in good health and CMV-seropositive. This CDR3 reads CASRVDNRSNYGYTF. CDR3 DNA sequence: TGTGCCAGCAGAGTAGACAACCGATCCAACTATGGCTACACCTTC.